Listed below are T cell receptor beta chains from one sample, sequenced in a study of memory CD4+ T cells and cytomegalovirus serostatus. Some clones are missing from TCRdb's copy, which holds only in-frame ones; the method was immunoSEQ multiplex PCR. The sample has 50,000 or so clones; around 74% are singletons. Sequencing input: memory CD4+ T cells from blood. These receptors all stem from an adult in good health and CMV-seropositive. The CDR3 runs from the conserved cysteine through the conserved F or W. A D gene is named only where the DNA matches it firmly. Size tells how often a clone was seen (once, few, many) or the class of an expanded clone, and some rows leave it out.

cdr3_nt cdr3_aa j_call v_call clone_size d_call
TGTGCCAGTAGTATATCGGGACAGGGCACCGGGGAGCTGTTTTTT CASSISGQGTGELFF TRBJ2-2 TRBV19 . TRBD1
TGTGCCACCAGCAGAGACCCCGGGGAGACCCAGTACTTC CATSRDPGETQYF TRBJ2-5 TRBV15 once .
TGTGCCATCAGTGAGGGACAGGGGGACAATGAGCAGTTCTTC CAISEGQGDNEQFF TRBJ2-1 TRBV10-3 . TRBD1
TGTGCCAGCAGCTCTGCCACCGGGCCACTTCAGCCCCAGCATTTT CASSSATGPLQPQHF TRBJ1-5 TRBV7-9 . .
TGTGCCAGCAGCTTGGAAGCGGGGGAGACCCAGTACTTC CASSLEAGETQYF TRBJ2-5 TRBV5-8 . TRBD2
TGTGCCAGCAGAACTAGCGGTAGCTCCTACAATGAGCAGTTCTTC CASRTSGSSYNEQFF TRBJ2-1 TRBV6-6 . TRBD2
TGTGCCAGCAGCGGCCGGGGGGGCAGTTTTTCAGATACGCAGTATTTT CASSGRGGSFSDTQYF TRBJ2-3 TRBV5-4 once TRBD2
TGTGCCAGTACGAACCCGGGCAGTGTTAATGAAAAACTGTTTTTT CASTNPGSVNEKLFF TRBJ1-4 TRBV19 . .
TGTGCCAGCGTAGCGGGGAACACAGATACGCAGTATTTT CASVAGNTDTQYF TRBJ2-3 TRBV7-2 . TRBD2
TGTGCCAGTAGTAAACGGGAAACGAACACCGGGGAGCTGTTTTTT CASSKRETNTGELFF TRBJ2-2 TRBV19 . .
TGTGCCAGCAGCTTCACAGGGGCGGGTGAAAAACTGTTTTTT CASSFTGAGEKLFF TRBJ1-4 TRBV7-2 . TRBD1
TGTGCCAGCAGTGTCCACCCGGGGGCTGGTACAGATACGCAGTATTTT CASSVHPGAGTDTQYF TRBJ2-3 TRBV6-4 few .
TGCGCCAGCAGCTTGGAGATGGGGAGCGACACTGAAGCTTTCTTT CASSLEMGSDTEAFF TRBJ1-1 TRBV5-1 . .
TGTGCCAGTGGGCGGCGGGGGTACAATGAGCAGTTCTTC CASGRRGYNEQFF TRBJ2-1 TRBV7-2 few TRBD2
TGTGCCAGCACCCCACTTTCCTCCGGGCCCGGGGGCTACACCTTC CASTPLSSGPGGYTF TRBJ1-2 TRBV2 . .